This T cell receptor beta chain originates from a study of OX40 agonist ivuxolimab in advanced cancers. Study-wide context: An anti-OX40 (CD134) antibody with agonistic activity, ivuxolimab, was administered to patients. Antecedent anti-PD-1, anti-PD-L1 or anti-CTLA-4 therapy was permissible, with roughly 36% having received some. Cohort: roughly 80% men, mean age 60, aged roughly 20 to 79. Three partial responders included one hepatocellular carcinoma patient and two cutaneous melanoma patients.

Produced via immunoSEQ multiplex PCR; TCRdb's table is partial and in-frame only. Altogether around 76,000 clones are present, about 78% being singletons, with the ten largest covering approximately 5%. The CDR3 has 15 residues. Germline V lookup: CDR1 MNHEY, CDR2 SMNVEV (reference sequence). The germline V and J ends were trimmed by 6 bases and 2 bases, with 13 bases remaining between them. The genes are TRBV27 and TRBJ2-2, with D perhaps given as TRBD1 or TRBD2 (6 bases each). The sequenced sample was CD4+ or CD8+ T cells sorted from blood, obtained in a trial of the OX40 agonist ivuxolimab. This receptor was taken from an adult with an advanced solid tumor such as melanoma, head and neck, liver or kidney cancer. The chain's CDR3 is CASSPGGGNTGELFF. In nucleotides, the CDR3 is TGTGCCAGCAGCCCAGGAGGGGGAAACACCGGGGAGCTGTTTTTT.